Each of the 22 T cell receptor beta chains below was sequenced from the same sample in a study of cytomegalovirus exposure and HLA in healthy donors. Clones were sequenced by immunoSEQ multiplex PCR, and TCRdb holds only the in-frame ones, with some missing. Among 200,000 or so clones, 80% to 90% were seen once, and the ten largest hold around an eighth. Sequencing used PBMCs. The receptors come from a woman aged 30 to 39 in good health and CMV-seropositive.

V usage is TRBV19 and J usage is TRBJ2-7; 7 bases match TRBD1. The CDR3 has 17 residues. The germline V gene has CDR1 LNHDA and CDR2 SQIVND (reference sequence). With V trimmed by 3 bases and J by 2 bases, 13 bases remained unmatched. The CDR3 DNA is TGTGCCAGTAGTATCGGTTGGGGACAGCCTATGACCTACGAGCAGTACTTC. The encoded protein is CASSIGWGQPMTYEQYF.

The V call is TRBV7-8, the J call TRBJ1-5; D may be TRBD1 (6 bases). Trimming took off 8 bases at V and 2 bases at J, with 22 bases between the two ends. Germline V gives CDR1 SGHVS, CDR2 FQNEAQ. The CDR3 totals 17 residues. DNA of the CDR3: TGTGCCAGCGACCCGGGGCGGCTCAGGGGCCGCAATCAGCCCCAGCATTTT. Amino acids: CASDPGRLRGRNQPQHF.

The table lists this clone with a count of one. The chain links TRBV7-8 to TRBJ2-3; D is undetermined. Germline CDR1 SGHVS, CDR2 FQNEAQ. The V gene lost 1 base and the J gene lost 5 bases, with 7 bases spanning the gap. The CDR3 spans 13 residues. The CDR3 coding sequence is TGTGCCAGCAGCTTAGGATCAGAAGATACGCAGTATTTT. Encoded protein: CASSLGSEDTQYF.

The V call is TRBV5-1, the J call TRBJ2-1; 14 bases fit TRBD2. The germline CDR1 and CDR2 sequences are SGHRS and YFSETQ. The CDR3 has 17 residues. V shed 4 bases, J shed 7 bases, and the junction held 10 bases outside the gene matches. CDR3 residues: CASSPRRTSGGQNEQFF. CDR3 nucleotides: TGCGCCAGCAGCCCCCGACGGACTAGCGGGGGGCAGAATGAGCAGTTCTTC.

The chain employs TRBV11-2 and TRBJ1-2; no reliable D call. CDR1 and CDR2 from the germline V gene are SGHAT and FQNNGV. The CDR3 consists of 15 residues. V was pared by 6 bases and J by 0 bases, with 14 bases between. CDR3: CASRQETLPNYGYTF. CDR3 DNA: TGTGCCAGCAGGCAAGAGACACTCCCTAACTATGGCTACACCTTC.

This rearrangement joins TRBV7-6 to TRBJ2-2; no reliable D call. Per the germline V gene, CDR1 is SGHVS and CDR2 is FNYEAQ. The CDR3 contains 14 residues. V was pared by 0 bases and J by 7 bases, with 9 bases between. The CDR3, as DNA: TGTGCCAGCAGCTTAGCGCGATCGGTCGGGGAGCTGTTTTTT. It yields the protein CASSLARSVGELFF.

This clone was observed a handful of times. This chain connects TRBV2 to TRBJ2-3; D may be TRBD2 (5 bases). The germline V gene encodes CDR1 SNHLY and CDR2 FYNNEI. The CDR3 is 16 residues long. Trimming removed 1 base at V and 2 bases at J, with 13 bases between. This chain's CDR3 is CASSEVLARITDTQYF. As DNA, the CDR3 is TGTGCCAGCAGTGAAGTGTTAGCGCGGATCACAGATACGCAGTATTTT. Using reference TRBV2 and TRBJ2-3 for the parts outside the CDR3, the full variable domain is EPEVTQTPSHQVTQMGQEVILRCVPISNHLYFYWYRQILGQKVEFLVSFYNNEISEKSEIFDDQFSVERPDGSNFTLKIRSTKLEDSAMYFCASSEVLARITDTQYFGPGTRLTVL.

The chain carries TRBV5-6 and TRBJ2-3; D is possibly TRBD2 (5 bases). The CDR3 length is 13 residues. From germline, CDR1 is SGHDT and CDR2 YYEEEE. With 3 bases removed from V and 7 bases from J, the gap between germline ends came to 12 bases. In nucleotides, the CDR3 is TGTGCCAGCAGCTGGGAGAGACGAAATACGCAGTATTTT. This encodes CASSWERRNTQYF.

The CDR3 is CASSSMTGPYGYTF. DNA for the CDR3: TGTGCCAGCAGCTCGATGACAGGGCCCTATGGCTACACCTTC. V usage is TRBV5-4 and J usage is TRBJ1-2; the match to TRBD1 covers 7 bases. This CDR3 contains 14 residues. Trimming cost V 3 bases and J 4 bases; bases outside gene matches: 6. The germline V gene has CDR1 SGHNT and CDR2 YYREEE (reference sequence).

V usage is TRBV7-8 and J usage is TRBJ2-1; the D gene is possibly TRBD2 (7 bases). The germline V gene has CDR1 SGHVS and CDR2 FQNEAQ. Deletions cut 6 bases from V and 8 bases from J, with 20 bases between. This CDR3 comprises 15 residues. The CDR3 nucleotides are TGTGCCAGCAGGCTCTTCTCGGGGGGCAGGGATGAGCAGTTCTTC. It yields the protein CASRLFSGGRDEQFF.

This chain uses TRBV6-1 with TRBJ1-5, with 9 bases matching TRBD1. Trimming at V came to 7 bases and at J to 6 bases, leaving 1 base not matched to a gene. The CDR3 contains 12 residues. Germline CDR1 and CDR2: MNHNS and SASEGT. CDR3 in amino acids: CASTTGGQPQHF. In DNA form, the CDR3 reads TGTGCCAGCACGACAGGGGGTCAGCCCCAGCATTTT.

V and J are TRBV7-2 and TRBJ2-6; 9 nucleotides agree with TRBD1. CDR1 is SGHTA, CDR2 FQGNSA, per germline. V gave up 5 bases and J gave up 0 bases; unmatched junction bases: 11. This CDR3 region has 19 residues. The chain's CDR3 is CASSPRQGGLASGANVLTF. The CDR3 DNA is TGTGCCAGCAGCCCCCGACAGGGGGGGTTAGCCTCTGGGGCCAACGTCCTGACTTTC.

The rearrangement uses TRBV27 and TRBJ1-2; 8 positions agree with TRBD1. The CDR3 totals 13 residues. J lost 8 bases, V lost 3 bases, and 5 bases had no gene match. CDR1 is MNHEY, CDR2 SMNVEV, per germline (reference sequence). CDR3 amino acids: CASSLASGGGYTF. The CDR3, as DNA: TGTGCCAGCAGTTTGGCCTCAGGGGGCGGCTACACCTTC.

This chain links TRBV27 with TRBJ2-7, with 8 bases lining up with TRBD1. CDR1 and CDR2 from the germline V gene are MNHEY and SMNVEV (reference sequence). The CDR3 is 17 residues long. With 6 bases clipped from V and 7 bases from J, the junction kept 20 bases outside the gene matches. CDR3 sequence: CASSEGGRGRGLGEQYF. Here the CDR3 DNA reads TGTGCCAGCAGCGAGGGAGGCAGGGGGCGCGGCCTGGGAGAGCAGTACTTC.

To note about this clone: Relative to the germline gene, one junction end is altered; a read error may explain this. The J gene is TRBJ1-2, the V gene TRBV5-4; 7 nucleotides align to TRBD1. The germline CDR1 and CDR2 sequences are SGHNT and YYREEE (reference sequence). The CDR3 runs to 13 residues. The CDR3 sequence: CASSLEGAYGHTF. CDR3 nucleotides: TGTGCCAGCAGCTTGGAGGGGGCTTATGGCCACACCTTC.

The chain couples TRBV4-1 to TRBJ2-5; D gene uncertain. V shed 0 bases and J shed 4 bases, with 12 bases lying between them. Germline assignment: CDR1 MGHRA and CDR2 YSYEKL. The CDR3 runs to 15 residues. Here the CDR3 reads CASSQDPAALETQYF. The CDR3 DNA reads as TGCGCCAGCAGCCAAGACCCCGCTGCGTTAGAGACCCAGTACTTC.

The chain is built from TRBV7-9 and TRBJ2-7; D uncertain. V shed 0 bases and J shed 4 bases, with 7 bases lying between them. From germline, CDR1 is SEHNR and CDR2 FQNEAQ (reference sequence). The CDR3 has 13 amino acids. The CDR3 here is CASSLAPQYEQYF. The CDR3 DNA sequence: TGTGCCAGCAGCTTAGCCCCGCAGTACGAGCAGTACTTC.

This chain joins TRBV5-6 and TRBJ2-7; 13 bases are shared with TRBD2. The V gene's germline CDR1 is SGHDT and CDR2 YYEEEE. V lost 7 bases, J lost 8 bases, and 9 bases stayed unmatched. The CDR3 totals 14 residues. Written as DNA, the CDR3 is TGTGCCAGCGCCCCCGGGACTAGCGGGATGAAGCAGTACTTC. Protein product: CASAPGTSGMKQYF. The full variable domain, its missing parts supplied by reference TRBV5-6 and TRBJ2-7, is DAGVTQSPTHLIKTRGQQVTLRCSPKSGHDTVSWYQQALGQGPQFIFQYYEEEERQRGNFPDRFSGHQFPNYSSELNVNALLLGDSALYLCASAPGTSGMKQYFGPGTRLTVT.

This chain uses TRBV30 with TRBJ1-2, with no clear D. The CDR3 spans 11 residues. Trimming took off 2 bases at V and 7 bases at J, with 8 bases between the two ends. The germline CDR1 and CDR2 sequences are GTSNPN and SVGIG (reference sequence). The chain's CDR3 is CAWSPGFGYTF. The CDR3 coding sequence is TGTGCCTGGAGTCCCGGGTTTGGCTACACCTTC.

This clone was detected only a few times. This chain uses TRBV7-2 with TRBJ1-2; D not certain. In germline, CDR1 is SGHTA, CDR2 FQGNSA. This CDR3 is built from 13 residues. V lost 4 bases, J lost 5 bases, and 11 bases lay in between. CDR3 residues: CASSSDWEYGYTF. DNA of the CDR3: TGTGCCAGCAGCTCCGACTGGGAGTATGGCTACACCTTC.

The rearrangement links TRBV29-1 to TRBJ1-1, with a possible D match to TRBD1 (6 bases). The germline gives CDR1 SQVTM, CDR2 ANQGSEA. The V end lost 0 bases, the J end lost 8 bases, and 16 bases lay between the germline ends. This CDR3 spans 14 amino acids. This CDR3 is CSVEDLQGAGEAFF. In nucleotides, the CDR3 is TGCAGCGTTGAAGATCTACAGGGCGCTGGGGAAGCTTTCTTT.

The rearrangement uses TRBV6-5 and TRBJ2-3, with D possibly being TRBD2 (6 bases). The CDR3 totals 15 residues. In germline, CDR1 is MNHEY, CDR2 SVGAGI. V was trimmed by 5 bases and J by 0 bases, leaving 12 bases between them. CDR3 bases: TGTGCCAGCAGTCGGCGGGGCCCCAGCACAGATACGCAGTATTTT. Its protein product is CASSRRGPSTDTQYF.